This section outlines one T cell receptor beta chain sequence together with its context. Its antigen is not identified. The data stem from a study of T cell responses to AZD1222 COVID-19 vaccine. Here immunoSEQ multiplex PCR was the method, and the copy in TCRdb shows in-frame clones only, minus some. This table has 150,000 to 200,000 clones, 90% appearing once. Study-wide points: CD4 TCRs associated with vaccination spanned spike, dominating at 160-218 and 743-854.

Trimming shortened V by 0 bases and J by 4 bases, and 12 bases separated the two germline ends. This CDR3 is built from 15 residues. Germline values: CDR1 SGDLS, CDR2 YYNGEE. The chain recombines TRBV9 with TRBJ2-3; unclear D gene. The origin of this receptor is an adult in good health. The sequences come from peripheral blood, collected on day 0 of AZD1222 vaccination. CDR3 sequence reads: CASSVGHGPADTQYF. The CDR3 DNA reads as TGTGCCAGCAGCGTAGGCCATGGCCCAGCAGATACGCAGTATTTT.